This paragraph reports one TCR beta chain. Repertoires were generated with immunoSEQ multiplex PCR, while TCRdb's copy carries only in-frame clones and drops some. Altogether approximately 4,300 clones are present, about three fifths being singletons, with the ten largest covering 7.2%. The CDR3 totals 16 residues. V lost 3 bases, J lost 2 bases, and 10 bases stayed unmatched. The germline V gene has CDR1 SGDLS and CDR2 YYNGEE. The data originate from a study of neoadjuvant anti-PD-1 for oral cavity cancer. The V and J genes are TRBV9 and TRBJ2-5; 7 nucleotides match TRBD1. The specimen was tumor tissue, collected before nivolumab (anti-PD-1) treatment. The TCR was taken from a person aged 40-85 years with oral cavity squamous cell carcinoma. CDR3 loop: CASSETGSVRQETQYF. The CDR3 DNA is TGTGCCAGCAGCGAGACAGGGTCGGTGAGGCAAGAGACCCAGTACTTC.